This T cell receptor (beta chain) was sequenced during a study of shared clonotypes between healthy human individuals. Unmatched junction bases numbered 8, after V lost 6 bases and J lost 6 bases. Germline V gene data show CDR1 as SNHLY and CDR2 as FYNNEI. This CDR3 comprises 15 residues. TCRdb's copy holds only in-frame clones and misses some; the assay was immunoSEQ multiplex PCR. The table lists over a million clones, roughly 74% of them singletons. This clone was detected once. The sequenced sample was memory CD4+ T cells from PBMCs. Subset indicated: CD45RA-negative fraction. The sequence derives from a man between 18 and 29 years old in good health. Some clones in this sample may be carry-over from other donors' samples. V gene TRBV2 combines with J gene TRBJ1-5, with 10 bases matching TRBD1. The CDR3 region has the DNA TGTGCCAGCAGCGAGGGACAGGGGTTTCTTCAGCCCCAGCATTTT. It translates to CASSEGQGFLQPQHF.